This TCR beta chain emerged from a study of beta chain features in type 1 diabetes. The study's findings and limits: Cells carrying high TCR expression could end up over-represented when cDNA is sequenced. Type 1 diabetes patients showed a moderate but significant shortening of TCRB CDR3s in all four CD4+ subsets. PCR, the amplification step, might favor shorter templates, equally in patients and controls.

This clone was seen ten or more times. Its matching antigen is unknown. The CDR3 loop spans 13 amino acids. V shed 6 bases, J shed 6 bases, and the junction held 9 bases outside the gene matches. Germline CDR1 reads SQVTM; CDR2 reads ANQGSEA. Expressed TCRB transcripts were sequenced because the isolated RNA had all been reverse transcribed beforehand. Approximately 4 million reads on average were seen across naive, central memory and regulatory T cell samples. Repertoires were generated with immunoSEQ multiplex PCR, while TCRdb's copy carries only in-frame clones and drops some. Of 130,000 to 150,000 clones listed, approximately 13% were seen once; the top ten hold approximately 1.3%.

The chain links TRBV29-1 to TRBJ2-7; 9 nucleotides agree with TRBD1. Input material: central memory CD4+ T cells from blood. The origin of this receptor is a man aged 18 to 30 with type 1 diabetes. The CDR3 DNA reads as TGCAGCGTGCAAGGGACAGGGCTGGGCGAGCAGTACTTC. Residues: CSVQGTGLGEQYF.